This passage covers 27 T cell receptor beta chains from one sample sequenced in a study of vaccination effects on CD4 cells after COVID-19. For these TCRs, the target antigens are not known. Antigen-specific CD4+ T cells were first expanded with viral peptide pools by the ViraFEST assay and only then sequenced. Cells that had been cultured for 10 days were the source of isolated CD4+ T cells. Infection dated between March and December 2020, before the Alpha, Beta and Delta variants reached the United States. Either the BNT162b2 or mRNA-1273 vaccine was given to participants in two doses. The repertoire was sequenced with immunoSEQ multiplex PCR; TCRdb's copy has only in-frame clones and lacks some. The sample lists fewer than 15,000 clones; approximately 73% were seen once. The source was CD4+ T cells from PBMCs cultured with HCoV-NL63 spike peptides, collected after COVID-19 vaccination. Every receptor here comes from a human donor who had a prior SARS-CoV-2 infection.

This clone was recorded only once. The gene calls are TRBV7-2 and TRBJ2-1; 7 nucleotides agree with TRBD2. Germline CDR1 and CDR2: SGHTA and FQGNSA. Trimming at V came to 3 bases and at J to 2 bases, leaving 16 bases not matched to a gene. The CDR3 is 19 residues long. The CDR3 coding sequence is TGTGCCAGCAGCTTGCCACCCGCGTTGGGGGGGAGGACCTACAATGAGCAGTTCTTC. Translation: CASSLPPALGGRTYNEQFF.

The chain recombines TRBV12-3 or TRBV12-4 with TRBJ2-3; a possible D gene is TRBD1 (5 bases). The CDR3 covers 13 residues. Trimming took off 6 bases at V and 4 bases at J, with 11 bases between the two ends. In DNA, the CDR3 is TGTGCCAGCAGGCCGACAGTCTCAGATACGCAGTATTTT. Amino acids: CASRPTVSDTQYF.

The rearrangement uses TRBV12-3 or TRBV12-4 and TRBJ2-5; D is unresolved. The length of the CDR3 is 13 residues. The V gene lost 1 base and the J gene lost 5 bases, with 8 bases spanning the gap. The CDR3 reads CASSLVTQETQYF. CDR3 bases: TGTGCCAGCAGTTTAGTAACGCAGGAGACCCAGTACTTC.

The chain links TRBV5-1 to TRBJ2-1; D may be TRBD1 (9 bases). There are 15 residues in the CDR3. Germline V gene data show CDR1 as SGHRS and CDR2 as YFSETQ. Trimming cost V 7 bases and J 0 bases, with 14 bases left between them. The CDR3 reads CASRGGQGSYNEQFF. DNA of the CDR3: TGCGCCAGCCGGGGGGGACAGGGCTCCTACAATGAGCAGTTCTTC.

The J gene is TRBJ2-3, the V gene TRBV18, with D maybe TRBD2 (5 bases). Trimming removed 0 bases at V and 6 bases at J, with 16 bases between. CDR3 size: 16 residues. In germline, CDR1 is KGHSH, CDR2 LQKENI. CDR3 loop: CASSPPGSVGVDTQYF. The DNA for the CDR3 is TGTGCCAGCTCACCACCGGGGTCAGTGGGAGTGGATACGCAGTATTTT.

The chain carries TRBV7-2 and TRBJ1-5; D not resolved. This CDR3 region has 14 residues. Germline V CDR1 and CDR2: SGHTA, FQGNSA. Trimming took off 5 bases at V and 1 base at J, with 9 bases between the two ends. The CDR3 here is CASSPDTSNQPQHF. CDR3 bases: TGTGCCAGCAGCCCAGACACGAGCAATCAGCCCCAGCATTTT.

This clone was detected only once. The chain joins TRBV5-1 to TRBJ1-1, with D perhaps matching TRBD1 (6 bases). Germline V gene lookup returns CDR1 SGHRS and CDR2 YFSETQ. Trimming left V 0 bases short and J 6 bases short, with 15 bases between. The CDR3 runs to 15 residues. This CDR3 reads CASSLGGQDDSEAFF. The CDR3, as DNA: TGCGCCAGCAGCTTGGGGGGGCAGGACGATTCTGAAGCTTTCTTT. The whole variable domain, filled in from reference TRBV5-1 and TRBJ1-1, reads KAGVTQTPRYLIKTRGQQVTLSCSPISGHRSVSWYQQTPGQGLQFLFEYFSETQRNKGNFPGRFSGRQFSNSRSEMNVSTLELGDSALYLCASSLGGQDDSEAFFGQGTRLTVV.

This clone was recorded a few times. This chain uses TRBV10-3 with TRBJ2-2; 7 bases line up with TRBD1. The length of the CDR3 is 14 residues. Germline V gives CDR1 ENHRY, CDR2 SYGVKD. V lost 3 bases, J lost 3 bases, and 1 base stayed unmatched. The CDR3 DNA reads as TGTGCCATCAGTGAAGACAGGGACACCGGGGAGCTGTTTTTT. It translates to CAISEDRDTGELFF.

This clone was seen more than once but under ten times. J is TRBJ1-3 and V is TRBV7-9; possibly TRBD1 for D (6 bases). Germline CDR1 is SEHNR and CDR2 is FQNEAQ (reference sequence). V was trimmed by 4 bases and J by 3 bases, leaving 13 bases between them. CDR3 length: 15 residues. CDR3 in amino acids: CASSYTGSGGNTIYF. The CDR3 nucleotides are TGTGCCAGCAGCTATACAGGGTCTGGTGGAAACACCATATATTTT.

Sample share makes this clone medium-sized. The chain joins TRBV15 to TRBJ1-1, with a tentative D call TRBD1 (6 bases). Germline loops: CDR1 LNHNV, CDR2 YYDKDF (reference sequence). The CDR3 covers 13 residues. V was shortened by 3 bases and J by 6 bases, with 11 bases between the two germline ends. The CDR3 coding sequence is TGTGCCACCAGCAGGAAACCAGGGGCTGAAGCTTTCTTT. Translation: CATSRKPGAEAFF.

V and J are TRBV7-2 and TRBJ2-1; 7 bases map to TRBD2. The CDR3 covers 19 residues. Germline-derived CDR1 and CDR2 are SGHTA and FQGNSA. With 2 bases clipped from V and 8 bases from J, the junction kept 21 bases outside the gene matches. CDR3 loop: CASSLTYTLGGGFDDEQFF. CDR3 coding DNA: TGTGCCAGCAGCTTAACATATACGTTGGGCGGGGGTTTTGATGATGAGCAGTTCTTC.

The chain is built from TRBV9 and TRBJ2-1; tentatively, D is TRBD1 or TRBD2 (6 bases each). The CDR3 totals 15 residues. From germline, CDR1 is SGDLS and CDR2 YYNGEE. V lost 3 bases, J lost 3 bases, and 13 bases lay in between. The chain's CDR3 is CASSERGDNYNEQFF. The CDR3 nucleotides are TGTGCCAGCAGCGAGCGCGGGGACAACTACAATGAGCAGTTCTTC.

The V gene is TRBV4-2, the J gene TRBJ1-5; D uncertain. The V gene lost 4 bases and the J gene lost 3 bases, with 25 bases spanning the gap. CDR3 length: 19 residues. CDR1 is LGHNA and CDR2 is YNFKEQ in the germline V gene. CDR3 nucleotides: TGTGCCAGCAGCCCAGAAAAATCCCCGCGCAGAATCCCCAATCAGCCCCAGCATTTT. Encoded protein: CASSPEKSPRRIPNQPQHF.

The CDR3 loop reads CAWSVQGDQPQHF. In DNA form, the CDR3 reads TGTGCCTGGAGTGTACAGGGCGATCAGCCCCAGCATTTT. The rearrangement links TRBV30 to TRBJ1-5; weak D call: TRBD1 (6 bases). Trimming took 0 bases from V and 5 from J, leaving 8 bases between them. This CDR3 is built from 13 residues. From germline, CDR1 is GTSNPN and CDR2 SVGIG (reference sequence).

This clone was observed a handful of times. The CDR3 here is CASSLELAGSYNEQFF. Here the CDR3 DNA reads TGCGCCAGCAGCTTGGAACTAGCGGGCTCCTACAATGAGCAGTTCTTC. This rearrangement joins TRBV5-1 to TRBJ2-1; 9 bases are shared with TRBD2. Germline V gene sequence: CDR1 SGHRS, CDR2 YFSETQ. Trimming at V came to 0 bases and at J to 0 bases, leaving 1 base not matched to a gene. The CDR3 has 16 residues.

A single count supports this clone. CDR3 DNA: TGCGCCAGCAGGAAACCCGGGACTAGCAGGAACTACAATGAGCAGTTCTTC. Protein sequence: CASRKPGTSRNYNEQFF. The chain combines TRBV10-2 with TRBJ2-1, with 9 bases that match TRBD2. The V segment lost 6 bases and the J segment 3 bases; nucleotides outside the gene matches: 12. The V gene's germline CDR1 is WSHSY and CDR2 SAAADI. The CDR3 length is 17 residues.

The chain employs TRBV5-1 and TRBJ1-6, with TRBD1 matching over 10 bases. Trimming removed 4 bases from V and 5 bases from J; junction bases left unmatched: 9. CDR1 SGHRS and CDR2 YFSETQ come from the germline V gene. The CDR3 is made up of 17 amino acids. CDR3 in DNA: TGCGCCAGCAGCGCAAGACAGGGGGCGAACCATAATTCACCCCTCCACTTT. Its protein product is CASSARQGANHNSPLHF.

J is TRBJ2-1 and V is TRBV10-3; 10 bases agree with TRBD2. With 8 bases clipped from V and 8 bases from J, the junction kept 9 bases outside the gene matches. In germline, CDR1 is ENHRY, CDR2 SYGVKD. CDR3 length equals 14 residues. CDR3 residues: CAISLSGGSHEQFF. Here the CDR3 DNA reads TGTGCCATCTCACTTAGCGGGGGGTCCCATGAGCAGTTCTTC.

V gene TRBV6-5 combines with J gene TRBJ2-7; D may be TRBD1 (6 bases). The CDR3 extends over 15 amino acids. The ends were cut back, 0 bases at V and 3 bases at J, with 12 bases in the middle. Germline V lookup: CDR1 MNHEY, CDR2 SVGAGI. The CDR3 nucleotides are TGTGCCAGCAGTTACTCGTACAGGGAAAACTACGAGCAGTACTTC. It is translated as CASSYSYRENYEQYF.

This clone was counted a few times. The gene calls are TRBV4-1 and TRBJ1-3; unclear D gene. CDR1 is MGHRA and CDR2 is YSYEKL in the germline V gene. V was clipped by 1 base and J by 4 bases, with 14 bases between them. This CDR3 has 16 residues. CDR3 protein: CASSQGFVGPGNTIYF. CDR3 nucleotides: TGCGCCAGCAGCCAAGGTTTTGTGGGCCCCGGAAACACCATATATTTT.

The chain is built from TRBV30 and TRBJ2-7; D gene ambiguous. CDR1 is GTSNPN and CDR2 is SVGIG in the germline V gene (reference sequence). Trimming left V 5 bases short and J 2 bases short, with 7 bases between. The CDR3 loop spans 11 amino acids. CDR3 bases: TGTGCCTGGGCACAGACCTACGAGCAGTACTTC. Translating it yields CAWAQTYEQYF.

The rearrangement uses TRBV5-1 and TRBJ2-1; D might be TRBD1 or TRBD2, each matching 6 bases. The ends were cut back, 0 bases at V and 11 bases at J, with 15 bases in the middle. The germline gives CDR1 SGHRS, CDR2 YFSETQ. The CDR3 extends over 14 amino acids. DNA of the CDR3: TGCGCCAGCAGCTTGGACCCGGGGGCGGTTAAGCAGTTCTTC. This codes for CASSLDPGAVKQFF.

The J gene is TRBJ1-2, the V gene TRBV2, with 10 positions matching TRBD1. The CDR3 is 12 amino acids. V trimming: 6 bases; J trimming: 7 bases; junction bases outside the gene matches: 2. Germline V lookup: CDR1 SNHLY, CDR2 FYNNEI. CDR3 in DNA: TGTGCCAGCAGGGACAGGGGGTTTGGCTACACCTTC. Protein product: CASRDRGFGYTF. Using reference TRBV2 and TRBJ1-2 for the parts outside the CDR3, the full variable domain is EPEVTQTPSHQVTQMGQEVILRCVPISNHLYFYWYRQILGQKVEFLVSFYNNEISEKSEIFDDQFSVERPDGSNFTLKIRSTKLEDSAMYFCASRDRGFGYTFGSGTRLTVV.

V and J are TRBV30 and TRBJ1-5; the D is unclear. The ends were cut back, 0 bases at V and 2 bases at J, with 5 bases in the middle. CDR3 length: 13 amino acids. The germline gives CDR1 GTSNPN, CDR2 SVGIG (reference sequence). DNA for the CDR3: TGTGCCTGGAGTGTATTGGGCAATCAGCCCCAGCATTTT. Residues: CAWSVLGNQPQHF.

This chain links TRBV5-1 with TRBJ1-4, with a tentative D call TRBD1 (6 bases). With 4 bases removed from V and 5 bases from J, the gap between germline ends came to 12 bases. Germline CDR1 and CDR2: SGHRS and YFSETQ. This CDR3 spans 14 amino acids. The CDR3 is CASSTGTSNEKLFF. DNA for the CDR3: TGCGCCAGCAGCACGGGGACAAGCAATGAAAAACTGTTTTTT.

The chain recombines TRBV14 with TRBJ2-5, with D possibly matching TRBD1 (5 bases). Trimming removed 5 bases from V and 5 bases from J, with 9 bases in between. CDR1 is SGHDN, CDR2 FVKESK, per germline. This CDR3 is built from 12 residues. This CDR3 is CASSANRETQYF. Here the CDR3 DNA reads TGTGCCAGCAGCGCGAACAGGGAGACCCAGTACTTC.

The chain uses TRBV15 and TRBJ2-5, with D tentatively TRBD1 (6 bases). The CDR3 is 14 amino acids. The V gene lost 1 base and the J gene lost 4 bases, with 10 bases spanning the gap. The germline V gene has CDR1 LNHNV and CDR2 YYDKDF (reference sequence). CDR3 bases: TGTGCCACCAGCAGAGGTCAGGGGCGAGAGACCCAGTACTTC. Translating it yields CATSRGQGRETQYF.